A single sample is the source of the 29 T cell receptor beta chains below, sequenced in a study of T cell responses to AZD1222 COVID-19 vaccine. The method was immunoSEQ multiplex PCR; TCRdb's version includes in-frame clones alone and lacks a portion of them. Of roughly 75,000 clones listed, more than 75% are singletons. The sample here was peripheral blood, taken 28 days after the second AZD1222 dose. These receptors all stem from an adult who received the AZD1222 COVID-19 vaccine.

The CDR3 DNA is TGTGCCAGCAGACTAGGGCTAGCGGAGAGGAATGAGCAGTTCTTC. As protein: CASRLGLAERNEQFF. The chain recombines TRBV5-4 with TRBJ2-1; 7 nucleotides align to TRBD2. The CDR3 sequence is 15 residues long. Germline V gene sequence: CDR1 SGHNT, CDR2 YYREEE (reference sequence). The V and J ends lost 5 bases and 7 bases, in that order; junction bases with no gene match: 12.

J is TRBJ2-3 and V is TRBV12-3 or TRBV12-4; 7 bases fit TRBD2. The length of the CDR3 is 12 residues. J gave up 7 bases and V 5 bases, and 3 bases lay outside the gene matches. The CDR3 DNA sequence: TGTGCCAGCAGTCCACTAGCGAATACGCAGTATTTT. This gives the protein CASSPLANTQYF.

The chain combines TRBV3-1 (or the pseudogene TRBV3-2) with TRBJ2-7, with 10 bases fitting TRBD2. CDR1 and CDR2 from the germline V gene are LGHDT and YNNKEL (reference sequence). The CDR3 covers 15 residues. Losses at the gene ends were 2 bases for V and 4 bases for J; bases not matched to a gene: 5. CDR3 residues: CASSQLLSGGYEQYF. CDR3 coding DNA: TGTGCCAGCAGCCAACTCCTTAGCGGGGGGTACGAGCAGTACTTC.

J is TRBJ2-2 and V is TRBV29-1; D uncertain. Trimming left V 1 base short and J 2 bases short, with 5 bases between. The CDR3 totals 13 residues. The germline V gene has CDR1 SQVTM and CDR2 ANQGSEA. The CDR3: CSVEGSNTGELFF. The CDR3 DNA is TGCAGCGTTGAAGGCAGCAACACCGGGGAGCTGTTTTTT.

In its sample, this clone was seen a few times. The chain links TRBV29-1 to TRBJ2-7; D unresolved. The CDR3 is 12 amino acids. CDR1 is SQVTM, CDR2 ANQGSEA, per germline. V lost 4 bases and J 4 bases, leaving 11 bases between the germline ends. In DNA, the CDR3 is TGCAGCGTTGTAGTACAGTCTTACGAGCAGTACTTC. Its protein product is CSVVVQSYEQYF.

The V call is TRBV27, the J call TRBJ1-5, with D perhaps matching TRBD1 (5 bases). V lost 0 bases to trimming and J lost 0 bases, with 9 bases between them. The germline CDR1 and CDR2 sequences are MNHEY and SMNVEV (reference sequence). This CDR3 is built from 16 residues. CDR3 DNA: TGTGCCAGCAGTTTATCGGGGGGTGATAGCAATCAGCCCCAGCATTTT. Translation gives CASSLSGGDSNQPQHF.

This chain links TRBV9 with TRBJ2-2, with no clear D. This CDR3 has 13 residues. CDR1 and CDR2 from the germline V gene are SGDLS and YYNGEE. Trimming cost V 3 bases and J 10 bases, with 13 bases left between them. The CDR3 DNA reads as TGTGCCAGCAGCGGGGCAACCAAGGAGGAGCTGTTTTTT. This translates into CASSGATKEELFF.

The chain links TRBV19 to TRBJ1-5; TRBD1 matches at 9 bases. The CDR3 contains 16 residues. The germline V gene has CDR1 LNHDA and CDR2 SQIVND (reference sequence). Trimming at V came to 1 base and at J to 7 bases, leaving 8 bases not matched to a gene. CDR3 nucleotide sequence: TGTGCCAGTAGTATAGCCGGGACAGGGAGTTTGCAGCCCCAGCATTTT. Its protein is CASSIAGTGSLQPQHF. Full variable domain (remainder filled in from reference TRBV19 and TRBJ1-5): DGGITQSPKYLFRKEGQNVTLSCEQNLNHDAMYWYRQDPGQGLRLIYYSQIVNDFQKGDIAEGYSVSREKKESFPLTVTSAQKNPTAFYLCASSIAGTGSLQPQHFGDGTRLSIL.

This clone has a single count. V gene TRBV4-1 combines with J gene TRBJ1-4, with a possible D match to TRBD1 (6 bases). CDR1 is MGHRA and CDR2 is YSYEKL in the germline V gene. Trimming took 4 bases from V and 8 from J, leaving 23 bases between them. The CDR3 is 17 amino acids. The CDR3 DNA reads TGCGCCAGCAGCCCAGGGACCCCGAGGGGGGGAGGAGAAAAACTGTTTTTT. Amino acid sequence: CASSPGTPRGGGEKLFF.

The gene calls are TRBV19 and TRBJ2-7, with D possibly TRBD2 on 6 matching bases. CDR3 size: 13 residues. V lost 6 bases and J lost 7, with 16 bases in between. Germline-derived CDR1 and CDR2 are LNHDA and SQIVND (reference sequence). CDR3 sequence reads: CASSRGREYEQYF. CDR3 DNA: TGTGCCAGTAGCAGAGGACGGGAGTATGAGCAGTACTTC.

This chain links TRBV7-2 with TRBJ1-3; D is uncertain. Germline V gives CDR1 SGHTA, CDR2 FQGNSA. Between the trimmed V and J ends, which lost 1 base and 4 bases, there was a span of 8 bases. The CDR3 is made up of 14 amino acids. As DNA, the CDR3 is TGTGCCAGCAGCTTAGTTCGGGCCGGAAACACCATATATTTT. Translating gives CASSLVRAGNTIYF. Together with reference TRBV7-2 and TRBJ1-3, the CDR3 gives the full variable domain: GAGVSQSPSNKVTEKGKDVELRCDPISGHTALYWYRQSLGQGLEFLIYFQGNSAPDKSGLPSDRFSAERTGGSVSTLTIQRTQQEDSAVYLCASSLVRAGNTIYFGEGSWLTVV.

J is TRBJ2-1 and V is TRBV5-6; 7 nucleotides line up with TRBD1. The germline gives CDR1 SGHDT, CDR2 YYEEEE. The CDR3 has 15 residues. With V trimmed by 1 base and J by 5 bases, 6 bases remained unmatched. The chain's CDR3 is CASSLRGGRHNEQFF. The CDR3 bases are TGTGCCAGCAGCTTGAGAGGGGGCCGCCACAATGAGCAGTTCTTC. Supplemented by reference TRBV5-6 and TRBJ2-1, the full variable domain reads DAGVTQSPTHLIKTRGQQVTLRCSPKSGHDTVSWYQQALGQGPQFIFQYYEEEERQRGNFPDRFSGHQFPNYSSELNVNALLLGDSALYLCASSLRGGRHNEQFFGPGTRLTVL.

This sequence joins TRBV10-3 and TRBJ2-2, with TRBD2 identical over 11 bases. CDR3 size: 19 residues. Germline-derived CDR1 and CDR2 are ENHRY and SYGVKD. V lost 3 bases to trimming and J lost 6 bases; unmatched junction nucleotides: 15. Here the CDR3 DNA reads TGTGCCATCAGTGATTCCCCGTTTAGCGGGGGGGCCCCGGCCGGGGAGCTGTTTTTT. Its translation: CAISDSPFSGGAPAGELFF.

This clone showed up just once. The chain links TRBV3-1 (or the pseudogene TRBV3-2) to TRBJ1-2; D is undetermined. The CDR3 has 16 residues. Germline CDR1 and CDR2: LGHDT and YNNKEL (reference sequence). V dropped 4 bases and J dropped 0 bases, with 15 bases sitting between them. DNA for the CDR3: TGTGCCAGCAGCCCGTGGAGAAAGAGGGCTAACTATGGCTACACCTTC. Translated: CASSPWRKRANYGYTF.

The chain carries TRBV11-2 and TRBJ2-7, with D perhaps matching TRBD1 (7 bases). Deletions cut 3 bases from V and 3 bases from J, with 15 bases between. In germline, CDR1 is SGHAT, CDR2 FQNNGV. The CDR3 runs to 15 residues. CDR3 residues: CASSLEGGTVYEQYF. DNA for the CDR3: TGTGCCAGCAGCTTGGAAGGAGGGACAGTCTACGAGCAGTACTTC.

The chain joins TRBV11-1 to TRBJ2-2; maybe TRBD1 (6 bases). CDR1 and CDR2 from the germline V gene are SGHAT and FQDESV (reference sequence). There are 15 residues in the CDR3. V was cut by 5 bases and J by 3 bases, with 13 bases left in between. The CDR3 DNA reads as TGTGCCAGCAGCCGGCAGTACAGGGACACCGGGGAGCTGTTTTTT. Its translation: CASSRQYRDTGELFF.

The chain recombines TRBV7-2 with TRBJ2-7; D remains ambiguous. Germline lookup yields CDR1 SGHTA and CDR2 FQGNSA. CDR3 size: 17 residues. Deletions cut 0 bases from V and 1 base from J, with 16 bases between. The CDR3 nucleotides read TGTGCCAGCAGCTTAGCACTTGAAGCAAGAATTTCCTACGAGCAGTACTTC. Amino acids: CASSLALEARISYEQYF.

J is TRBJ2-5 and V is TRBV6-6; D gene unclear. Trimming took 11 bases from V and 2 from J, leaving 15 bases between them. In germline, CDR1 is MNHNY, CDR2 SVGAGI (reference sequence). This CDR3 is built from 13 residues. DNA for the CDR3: TGTGCCGCCGTTAGGTCCCCACAAGAGACCCAGTACTTC. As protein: CAAVRSPQETQYF.

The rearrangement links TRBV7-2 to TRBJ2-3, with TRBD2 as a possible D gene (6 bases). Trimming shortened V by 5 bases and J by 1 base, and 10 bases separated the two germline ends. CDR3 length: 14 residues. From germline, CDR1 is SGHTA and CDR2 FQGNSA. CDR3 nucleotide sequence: TGTGCCAGCAGCCCGATAGCGGGCACAGATACGCAGTATTTT. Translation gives CASSPIAGTDTQYF.

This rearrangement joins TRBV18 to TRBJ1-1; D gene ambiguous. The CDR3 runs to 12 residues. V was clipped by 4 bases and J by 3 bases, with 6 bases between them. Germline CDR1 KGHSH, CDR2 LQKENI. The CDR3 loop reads CASSLLHTEAFF. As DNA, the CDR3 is TGTGCCAGCTCACTTCTGCACACTGAAGCTTTCTTT.

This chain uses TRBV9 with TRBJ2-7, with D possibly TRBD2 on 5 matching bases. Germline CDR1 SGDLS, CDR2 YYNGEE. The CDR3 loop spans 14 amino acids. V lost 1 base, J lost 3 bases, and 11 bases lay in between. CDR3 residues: CASSVRPGNYEQYF. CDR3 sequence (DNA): TGTGCCAGCAGCGTAAGACCCGGGAACTACGAGCAGTACTTC.

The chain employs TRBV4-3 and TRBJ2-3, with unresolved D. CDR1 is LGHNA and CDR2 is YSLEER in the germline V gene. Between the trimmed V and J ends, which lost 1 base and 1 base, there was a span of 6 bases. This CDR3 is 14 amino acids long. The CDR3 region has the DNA TGCGCCAGCAGCCAAGTGGTAGGCACAGATACGCAGTATTTT. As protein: CASSQVVGTDTQYF.

The CDR3 loop reads CASRAGEANGYTF. CDR3 DNA: TGTGCCAGCAGGGCAGGGGAGGCGAATGGCTACACCTTC. The chain uses TRBV2 and TRBJ1-2, with a weak D call TRBD1 (6 bases). The germline V gene encodes CDR1 SNHLY and CDR2 FYNNEI. V lost 6 bases and J 6 bases, leaving 14 bases between the germline ends. This CDR3 spans 13 amino acids.

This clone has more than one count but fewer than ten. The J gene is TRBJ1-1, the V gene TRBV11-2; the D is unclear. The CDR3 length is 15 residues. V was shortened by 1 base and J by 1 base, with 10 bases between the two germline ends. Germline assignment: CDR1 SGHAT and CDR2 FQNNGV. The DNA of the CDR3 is TGTGCCAGCAGCTTAGCTACCAGGTGGAACACTGAAGCTTTCTTT. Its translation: CASSLATRWNTEAFF. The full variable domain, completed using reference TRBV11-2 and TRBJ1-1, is EAGVAQSPRYKIIEKRQSVAFWCNPISGHATLYWYQQILGQGPKLLIQFQNNGVVDDSQLPKDRFSAERLKGVDSTLKIQPAKLEDSAVYLCASSLATRWNTEAFFGQGTRLTVV.

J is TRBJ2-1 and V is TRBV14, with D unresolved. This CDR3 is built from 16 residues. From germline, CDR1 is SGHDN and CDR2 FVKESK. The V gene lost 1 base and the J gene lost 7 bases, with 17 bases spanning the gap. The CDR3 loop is CASSQGAIRPGNEQFF. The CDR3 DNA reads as TGTGCCAGCAGCCAAGGGGCAATAAGGCCCGGGAATGAGCAGTTCTTC.

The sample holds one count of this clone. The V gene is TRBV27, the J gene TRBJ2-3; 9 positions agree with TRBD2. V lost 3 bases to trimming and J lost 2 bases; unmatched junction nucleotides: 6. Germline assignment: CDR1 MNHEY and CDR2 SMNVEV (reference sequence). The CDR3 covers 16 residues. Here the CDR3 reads CASSLSGLASTDTQYF. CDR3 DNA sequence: TGTGCCAGCAGTTTGTCGGGACTAGCATCCACAGATACGCAGTATTTT.

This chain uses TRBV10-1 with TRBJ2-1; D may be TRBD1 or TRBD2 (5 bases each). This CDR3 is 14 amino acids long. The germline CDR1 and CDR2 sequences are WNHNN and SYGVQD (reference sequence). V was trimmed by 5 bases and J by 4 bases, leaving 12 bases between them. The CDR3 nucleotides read TGCGCCAGCAGTATTAGGGGAGTATACAATGAGCAGTTCTTC. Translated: CASSIRGVYNEQFF.

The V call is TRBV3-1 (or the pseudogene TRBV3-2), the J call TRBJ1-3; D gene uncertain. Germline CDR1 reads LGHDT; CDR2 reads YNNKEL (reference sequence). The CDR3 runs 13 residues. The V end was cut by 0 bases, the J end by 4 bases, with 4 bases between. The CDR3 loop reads CASSQDRGNTIYF. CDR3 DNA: TGTGCCAGCAGCCAAGATAGGGGAAACACCATATATTTT.

The CDR3 loop is CASSLEETQYF. CDR3 nucleotides: TGTGCCAGCAGCTTAGAAGAGACCCAGTACTTC. V is TRBV13 and J is TRBJ2-5, with unresolved D. This CDR3 spans 11 amino acids. CDR1 and CDR2 (germline): PRHDT, FYEKMQ (reference sequence). The V and J ends lost 1 base and 3 bases respectively, with 0 bases between them.